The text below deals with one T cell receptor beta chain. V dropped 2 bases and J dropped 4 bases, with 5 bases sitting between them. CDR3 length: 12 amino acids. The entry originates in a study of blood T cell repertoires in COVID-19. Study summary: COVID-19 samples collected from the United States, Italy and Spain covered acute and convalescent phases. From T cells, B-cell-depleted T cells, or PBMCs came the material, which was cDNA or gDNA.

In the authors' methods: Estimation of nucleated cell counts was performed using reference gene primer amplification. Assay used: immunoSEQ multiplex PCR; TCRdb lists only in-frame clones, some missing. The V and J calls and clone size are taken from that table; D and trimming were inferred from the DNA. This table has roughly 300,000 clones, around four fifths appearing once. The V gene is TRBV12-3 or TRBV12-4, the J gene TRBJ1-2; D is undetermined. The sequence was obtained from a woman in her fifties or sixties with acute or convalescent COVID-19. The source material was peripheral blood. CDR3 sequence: CASSLPGYGYTF. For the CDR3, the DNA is TGTGCCAGCAGTTTACCAGGCTATGGCTACACCTTC.